This T cell receptor beta chain is from a study of CXCR3-negative and CXCR3-positive naive CD8 T cells. A note on this clonotype: Antigen specificity is unknown.

The CDR3 runs 15 residues. Germline V lookup: CDR1 MNHEY, CDR2 SVGEGT. Study-level results: Comparably high diversity was seen in both naive subsets, and much lower diversity in memory CD8+ cells.

5' RACE with UMI labels generated the TRB cDNA libraries. TCRdb reanalyzed the 5' RACE reads and collapses them to one entry per CDR3 protein, without DNA. The data include fewer than 80,000 distinct CDR3 sequences; the top ten clones carry around 4%. The sample taken for sequencing was naive CXCR3- CD8+ T cells from blood. The subset was: CD45RO-CCR7+CD27+CD95- naive CD8+ T cells lacking CXCR3 (TNR3-). This clonotype originated in a human donor in good health. Some clones in this sample may be carry-over from other donors' samples. The chain joins TRBV6-2 or TRBV6-3 to TRBJ2-7; with no DNA, the TCRdb D assignment of TRBD1 cannot be verified. The CDR3 loop is CASSHPRGGRVEQYF.